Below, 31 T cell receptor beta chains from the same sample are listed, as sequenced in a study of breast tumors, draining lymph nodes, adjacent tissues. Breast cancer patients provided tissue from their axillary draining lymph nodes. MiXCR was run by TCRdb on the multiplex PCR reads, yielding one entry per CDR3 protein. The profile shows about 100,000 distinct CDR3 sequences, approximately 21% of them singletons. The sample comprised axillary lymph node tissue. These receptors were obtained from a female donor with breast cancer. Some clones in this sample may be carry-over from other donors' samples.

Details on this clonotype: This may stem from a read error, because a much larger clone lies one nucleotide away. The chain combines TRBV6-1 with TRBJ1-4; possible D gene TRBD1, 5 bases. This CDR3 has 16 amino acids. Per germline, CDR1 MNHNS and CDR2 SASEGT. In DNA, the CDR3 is TGTGTCAGCAGTGAACTCGGACAAAGAACGAATGAAAAACTGTTTTTT. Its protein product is CVSSELGQRTNEKLFF.

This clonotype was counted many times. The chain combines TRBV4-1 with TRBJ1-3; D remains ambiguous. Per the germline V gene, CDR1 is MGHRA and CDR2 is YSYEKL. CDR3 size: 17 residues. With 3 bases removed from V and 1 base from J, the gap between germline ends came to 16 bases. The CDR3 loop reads CASSHGLERESGNTIYF. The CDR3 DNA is TGCGCCAGCAGCCACGGACTAGAAAGGGAATCTGGAAACACCATATATTTT.

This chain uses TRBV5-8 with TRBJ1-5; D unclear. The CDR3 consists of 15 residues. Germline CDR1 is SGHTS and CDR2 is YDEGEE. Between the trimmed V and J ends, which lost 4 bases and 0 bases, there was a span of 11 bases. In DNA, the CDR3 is TGTGCCAGCAGCCTGCAAGGGTATAGCAATCAGCCCCAGCATTTT. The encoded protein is CASSLQGYSNQPQHF.

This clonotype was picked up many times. CDR3 sequence: CAWRNRGVVFEQYF. In DNA, the CDR3 is TGTGCCTGGAGAAACCGGGGGGTAGTATTCGAGCAGTACTTC. The genes are TRBV30 and TRBJ2-7; TRBD2 aligns across 7 bases. Germline CDR1 is GTSNPN and CDR2 is SVGIG (reference sequence). CDR3 length equals 14 residues. Trimming took 3 bases from V and 6 from J; bases not matched to a gene: 11.

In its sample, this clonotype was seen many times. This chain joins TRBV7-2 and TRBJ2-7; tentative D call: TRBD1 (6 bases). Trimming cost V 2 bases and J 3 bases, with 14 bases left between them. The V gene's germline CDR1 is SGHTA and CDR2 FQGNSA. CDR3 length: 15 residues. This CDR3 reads CASSLRQGGLYEQYF. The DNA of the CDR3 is TGTGCCAGCAGCTTAAGACAAGGGGGTCTCTACGAGCAGTACTTC.

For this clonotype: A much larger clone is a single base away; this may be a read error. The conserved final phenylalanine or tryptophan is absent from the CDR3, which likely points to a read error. The CDR3 sequence: CASSSRGDYNEQFL. The DNA of the CDR3 is TGTGCCAGCAGCTCCAGGGGGGATTACAATGAGCAGTTCCTC. The chain combines TRBV11-2 with TRBJ2-1; perhaps TRBD1 as D (7 bases). The ends were cut back, 4 bases at V and 4 bases at J, with 11 bases in the middle. Germline CDR1 and CDR2: SGHAT and FQNNGV. This CDR3 comprises 14 residues.

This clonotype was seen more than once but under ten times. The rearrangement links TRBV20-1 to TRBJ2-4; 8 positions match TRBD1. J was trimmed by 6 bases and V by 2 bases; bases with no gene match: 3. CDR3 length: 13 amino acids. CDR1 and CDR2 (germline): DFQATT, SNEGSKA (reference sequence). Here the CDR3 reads CSARPRGLNIQYF. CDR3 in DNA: TGCAGTGCTAGACCCAGGGGGCTAAACATTCAGTACTTC.

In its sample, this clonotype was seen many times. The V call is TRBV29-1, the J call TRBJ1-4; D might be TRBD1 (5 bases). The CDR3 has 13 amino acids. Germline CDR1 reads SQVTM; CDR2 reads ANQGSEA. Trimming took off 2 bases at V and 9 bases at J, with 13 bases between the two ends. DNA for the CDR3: TGCAGCGTTGAAACCAGGGAGGGAAAAAAACTGTTTTTT. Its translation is CSVETREGKKLFF.

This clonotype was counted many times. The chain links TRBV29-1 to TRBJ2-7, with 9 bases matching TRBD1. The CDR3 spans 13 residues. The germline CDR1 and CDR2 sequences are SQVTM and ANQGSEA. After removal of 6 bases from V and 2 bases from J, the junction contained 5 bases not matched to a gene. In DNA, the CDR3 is TGCAGCGTCCGGGACAGGGCCACCTACGAGCAGTACTTC. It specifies CSVRDRATYEQYF.

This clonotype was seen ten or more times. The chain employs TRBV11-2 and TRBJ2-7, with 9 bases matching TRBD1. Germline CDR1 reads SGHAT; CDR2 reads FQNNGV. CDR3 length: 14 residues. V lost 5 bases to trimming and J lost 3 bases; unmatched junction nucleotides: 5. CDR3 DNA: TGTGCCAGCAGCACACCGGGACAGGGCTACGAGCAGTACTTC. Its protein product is CASSTPGQGYEQYF.

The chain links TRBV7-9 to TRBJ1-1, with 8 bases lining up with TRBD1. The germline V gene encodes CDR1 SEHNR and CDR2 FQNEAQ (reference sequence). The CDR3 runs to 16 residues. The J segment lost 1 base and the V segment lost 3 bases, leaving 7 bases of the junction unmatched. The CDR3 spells CASSLFGTGWNTEAFF. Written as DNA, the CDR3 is TGTGCCAGCAGCTTGTTCGGGACAGGTTGGAACACTGAAGCTTTCTTT.

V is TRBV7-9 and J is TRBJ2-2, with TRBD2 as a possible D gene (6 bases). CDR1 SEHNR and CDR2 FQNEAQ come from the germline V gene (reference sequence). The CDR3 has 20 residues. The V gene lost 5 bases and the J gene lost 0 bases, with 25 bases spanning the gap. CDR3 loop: CASSPTLGRGAGSNTGELFF. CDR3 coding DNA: TGTGCCAGCAGCCCCACCTTAGGACGCGGGGCGGGTTCGAACACCGGGGAGCTGTTTTTT.

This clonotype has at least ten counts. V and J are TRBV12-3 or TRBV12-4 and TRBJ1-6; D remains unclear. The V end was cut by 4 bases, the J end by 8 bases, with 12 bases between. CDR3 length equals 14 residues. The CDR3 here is CASSSIGIYSPLHF. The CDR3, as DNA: TGTGCCAGCAGTTCCATAGGTATTTATTCACCCCTCCACTTT.

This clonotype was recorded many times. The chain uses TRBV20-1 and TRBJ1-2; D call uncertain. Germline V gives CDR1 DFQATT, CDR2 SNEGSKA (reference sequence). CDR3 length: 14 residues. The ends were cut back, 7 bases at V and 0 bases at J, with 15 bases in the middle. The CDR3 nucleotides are TGCAGTGTCGATGGCGGGGAAGCTAACTATGGCTACACCTTC. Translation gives CSVDGGEANYGYTF.

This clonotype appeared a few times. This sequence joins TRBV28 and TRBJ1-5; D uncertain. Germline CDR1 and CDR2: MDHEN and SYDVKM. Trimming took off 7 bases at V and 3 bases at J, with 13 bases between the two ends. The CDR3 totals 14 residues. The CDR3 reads CASNPVPHNQPQHF. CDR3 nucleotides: TGTGCCAGCAACCCAGTCCCTCACAATCAGCCCCAGCATTTT.

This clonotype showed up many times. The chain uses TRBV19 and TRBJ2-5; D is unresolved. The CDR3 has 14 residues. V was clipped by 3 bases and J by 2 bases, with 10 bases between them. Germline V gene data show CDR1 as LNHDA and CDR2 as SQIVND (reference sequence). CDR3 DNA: TGTGCCAGTAGTATGCAGACAACTCAAGAGACCCAGTACTTC. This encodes CASSMQTTQETQYF.

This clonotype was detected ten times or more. The CDR3 coding sequence is TGCAGTGCCAGACCCCGGCGGAGGTCCTACAATGAGCAGTTCTTC. Protein: CSARPRRRSYNEQFF. The rearrangement joins TRBV20-1 to TRBJ2-1, with a weak D call TRBD2 (5 bases). There are 15 residues in the CDR3. Trimming removed 6 bases at V and 1 base at J, with 16 bases between. CDR1 DFQATT and CDR2 SNEGSKA come from the germline V gene (reference sequence).

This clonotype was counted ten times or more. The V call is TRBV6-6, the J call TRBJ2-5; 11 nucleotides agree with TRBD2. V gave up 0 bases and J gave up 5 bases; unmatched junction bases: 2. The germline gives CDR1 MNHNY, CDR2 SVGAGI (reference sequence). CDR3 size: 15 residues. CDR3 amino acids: CASSYSLAGDETQYF. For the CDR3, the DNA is TGTGCCAGCAGTTACTCACTAGCGGGGGACGAGACCCAGTACTTC.

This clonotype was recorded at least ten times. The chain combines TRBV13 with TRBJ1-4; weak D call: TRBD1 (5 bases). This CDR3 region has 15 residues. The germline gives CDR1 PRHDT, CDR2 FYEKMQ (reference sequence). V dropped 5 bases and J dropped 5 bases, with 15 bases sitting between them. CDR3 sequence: CASSIRTLLNEKLFF. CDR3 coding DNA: TGTGCCAGCAGCATACGGACACTCCTCAATGAAAAACTGTTTTTT.

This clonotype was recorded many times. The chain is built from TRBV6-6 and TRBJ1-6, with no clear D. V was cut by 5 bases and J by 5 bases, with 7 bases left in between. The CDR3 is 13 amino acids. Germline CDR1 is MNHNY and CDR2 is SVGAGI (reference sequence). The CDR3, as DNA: TGTGCCAGCAGTACGAATAATAATTCACCCCTCCACTTT. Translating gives CASSTNNNSPLHF.

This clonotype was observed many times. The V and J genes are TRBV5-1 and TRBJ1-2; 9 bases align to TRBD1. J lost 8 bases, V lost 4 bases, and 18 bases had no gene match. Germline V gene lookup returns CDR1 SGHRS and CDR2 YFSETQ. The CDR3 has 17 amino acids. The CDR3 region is CASSPRQGDIFSGGYTF. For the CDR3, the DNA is TGCGCCAGCAGCCCTAGACAGGGGGACATATTCTCGGGGGGCTACACCTTC.

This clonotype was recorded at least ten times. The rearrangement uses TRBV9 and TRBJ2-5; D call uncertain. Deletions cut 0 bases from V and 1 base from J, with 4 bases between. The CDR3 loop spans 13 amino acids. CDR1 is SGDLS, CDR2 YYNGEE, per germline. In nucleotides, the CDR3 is TGTGCCAGCAGCGTAGGCGCCCAAGAGACCCAGTACTTC. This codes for CASSVGAQETQYF.

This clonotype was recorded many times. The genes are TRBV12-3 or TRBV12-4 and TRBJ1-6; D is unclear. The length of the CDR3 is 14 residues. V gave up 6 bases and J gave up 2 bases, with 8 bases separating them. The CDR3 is CASRIGTYNSPLHF. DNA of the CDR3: TGTGCCAGCAGGATAGGTACCTATAATTCACCCCTCCACTTT.

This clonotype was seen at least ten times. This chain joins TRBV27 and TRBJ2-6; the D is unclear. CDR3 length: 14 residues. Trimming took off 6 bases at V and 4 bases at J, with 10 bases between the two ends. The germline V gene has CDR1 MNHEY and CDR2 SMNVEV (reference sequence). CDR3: CASRAGAGANVLTF. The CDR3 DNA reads TGTGCCAGCAGAGCCGGCGCCGGGGCCAACGTCCTGACTTTC.

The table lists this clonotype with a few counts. This CDR3 reads CAWSWGYGYTF. CDR3 DNA: TGTGCCTGGAGTTGGGGCTATGGCTACACCTTC. The chain combines TRBV30 with TRBJ1-2; no definite D call. Germline CDR1 reads GTSNPN; CDR2 reads SVGIG (reference sequence). This CDR3 contains 11 residues. Trimming removed 2 bases at V and 4 bases at J, with 5 bases between.

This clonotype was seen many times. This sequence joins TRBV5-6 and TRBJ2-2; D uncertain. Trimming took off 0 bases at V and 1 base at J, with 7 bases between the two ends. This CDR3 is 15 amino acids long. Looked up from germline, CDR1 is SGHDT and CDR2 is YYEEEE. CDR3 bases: TGTGCCAGCAGCTTGGGTGTAGAGAACACCGGGGAGCTGTTTTTT. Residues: CASSLGVENTGELFF.

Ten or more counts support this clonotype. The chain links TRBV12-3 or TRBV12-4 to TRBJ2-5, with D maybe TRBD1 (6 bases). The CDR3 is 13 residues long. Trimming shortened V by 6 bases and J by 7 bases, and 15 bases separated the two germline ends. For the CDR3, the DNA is TGTGCCAGCAGCTTCCCAGGGGTCGCGACCCAGTACTTC. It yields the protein CASSFPGVATQYF.

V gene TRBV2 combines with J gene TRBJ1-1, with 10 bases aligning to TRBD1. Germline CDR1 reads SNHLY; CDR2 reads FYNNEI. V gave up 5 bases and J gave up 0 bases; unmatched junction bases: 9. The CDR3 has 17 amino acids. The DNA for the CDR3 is TGTGCCAGCAGTCCCGGGACAGGGGCAAAGATGAACACTGAAGCTTTCTTT. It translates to CASSPGTGAKMNTEAFF.

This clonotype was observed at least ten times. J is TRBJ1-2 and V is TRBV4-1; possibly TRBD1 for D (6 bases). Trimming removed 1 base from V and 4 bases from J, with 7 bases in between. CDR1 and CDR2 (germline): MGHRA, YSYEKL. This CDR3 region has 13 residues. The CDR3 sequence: CASSQVDSYGYTF. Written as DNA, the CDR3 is TGCGCCAGCAGCCAAGTGGACAGCTATGGCTACACCTTC.

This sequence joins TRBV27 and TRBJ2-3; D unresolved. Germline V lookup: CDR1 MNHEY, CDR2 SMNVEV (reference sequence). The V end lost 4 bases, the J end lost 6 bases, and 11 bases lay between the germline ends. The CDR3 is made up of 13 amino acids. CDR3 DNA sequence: TGTGCCAGCAGTTCCCCAGCGCCTGATACGCAGTATTTT. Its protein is CASSSPAPDTQYF.

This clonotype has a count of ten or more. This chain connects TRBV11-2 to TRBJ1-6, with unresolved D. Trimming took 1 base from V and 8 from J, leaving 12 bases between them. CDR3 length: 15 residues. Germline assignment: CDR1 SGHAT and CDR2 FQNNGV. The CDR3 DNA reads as TGTGCCAGCAGCTTAGCGGTCAGGAACTATTCACCCCTCCACTTT. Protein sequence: CASSLAVRNYSPLHF.